The 4 T cell receptor beta chains in this list originate from one sample, sequenced in a study of blood T cells in healthy people across ages (dated by TCRdb to the mid-2010s). The receptor library was made with 5' RACE. The instrument was an Illumina HiSeq 2500. A second PCR of about 6 to 12 cycles was performed with a sample-barcoded 5' primer and a J-beta primer mix. Using fastp trimming at Q25 and MiXCR clonotype assembly, TCRdb reanalyzed the public sequencing data and kept in-frame beta chains. Entries that share a CDR3 protein sequence are merged under the most common genes and DNA. A total of fewer than 700,000 distinct CDR3 sequences appear in this sample, 40% to 50% of them only once. The top ten clones comprise about 32% of the sample. Sequenced input: blood. The receptors here all came from a man older than 75 in good health.

V gene TRBV20-1 combines with J gene TRBJ1-5, with D perhaps TRBD1 (5 bases). The germline V and J ends were trimmed by 0 bases and 7 bases, with 7 bases remaining between them. Germline V gene sequence: CDR1 DFQATT, CDR2 SNEGSKA (reference sequence). The CDR3 consists of 12 residues. This CDR3 is CSARDRGQPQHF. As DNA, the CDR3 is TGCAGTGCTAGAGATCGGGGCCAGCCCCAGCATTTT.

Only a few counts were recorded for this clonotype. This chain connects TRBV20-1 to TRBJ1-5, with 7 nucleotides matching TRBD1. The CDR3 is made up of 13 amino acids. CDR1 and CDR2 from the germline V gene are DFQATT and SNEGSKA (reference sequence). With V trimmed by 7 bases and J by 2 bases, 5 bases remained unmatched. CDR3 coding DNA: TGCAGTGGGCGCACAGGGGGCAATCAGCCCCAGCATTTT. Translated, it gives CSGRTGGNQPQHF.

This clonotype appeared many times. The V gene is TRBV9, the J gene TRBJ1-6; D uncertain. CDR3 length: 16 amino acids. V was shortened by 4 bases and J by 8 bases, with 19 bases between the two germline ends. Germline lookup yields CDR1 SGDLS and CDR2 YYNGEE. Written as DNA, the CDR3 is TGTGCCAGCAGCAAGGCGGGCTTCTCCTCGGATTCACCCCTCCACTTT. Translation: CASSKAGFSSDSPLHF.

The J gene is TRBJ2-7, the V gene TRBV5-1; the D call may be TRBD1 or TRBD2 (5 bases each). In germline, CDR1 is SGHRS, CDR2 YFSETQ. Trimming pared 6 bases from V and 0 bases from J, leaving 13 bases between. The length of the CDR3 is 14 residues. The CDR3 region has the DNA TGCGCCAGCAATTCCGGTGGGGGCTCCTACGAGCAGTACTTC. It yields the protein CASNSGGGSYEQYF.